Shown below are 28 T cell receptor beta chains from a single sample sequenced in a study of cytomegalovirus exposure and HLA in healthy donors. This table comes from immunoSEQ multiplex PCR, and its TCRdb copy is limited to in-frame clones, with some not included. The data show around 220,000 clones, approximately 83% seen once. Sample: PBMCs. The origin of the receptors is a woman aged 30 to 39 in good health and CMV-seropositive.

This rearrangement joins TRBV19 to TRBJ1-5; the D is unclear. The germline V gene encodes CDR1 LNHDA and CDR2 SQIVND (reference sequence). V dropped 4 bases and J dropped 0 bases, with 10 bases sitting between them. There are 15 residues in the CDR3. This CDR3 is CASSTWTDSNQPQHF. Here the CDR3 DNA reads TGTGCCAGTAGTACGTGGACGGATAGCAATCAGCCCCAGCATTTT.

This chain joins TRBV5-6 and TRBJ2-3, with D possibly being TRBD1 (5 bases). CDR1 and CDR2 (germline): SGHDT, YYEEEE. Trimming took off 2 bases at V and 4 bases at J, with 11 bases between the two ends. The CDR3 has 14 residues. CDR3 amino acids: CASSFISGSDTQYF. The CDR3 nucleotides are TGTGCCAGCAGCTTCATATCAGGGTCAGATACGCAGTATTTT.

This chain joins TRBV2 and TRBJ1-2, with D perhaps matching TRBD1 (5 bases). Germline-derived CDR1 and CDR2 are SNHLY and FYNNEI. The CDR3 is 13 amino acids. The V and J ends lost 8 bases and 0 bases respectively, with 10 bases between them. This chain's CDR3 is CASRGDSNYGYTF. The CDR3 DNA is TGTGCCAGCCGGGGGGACTCTAACTATGGCTACACCTTC.

This clone was seen a single time. DNA for the CDR3: TGTGCCAGCAGTGAAGCACCACCTATGAACACTGAAGCTTTCTTT. As protein: CASSEAPPMNTEAFF. The gene calls are TRBV2 and TRBJ1-1, with D hard to call. The germline gives CDR1 SNHLY, CDR2 FYNNEI. The CDR3 is made up of 15 amino acids. The germline V and J ends were trimmed by 0 bases and 0 bases, with 8 bases remaining between them.

V gene TRBV4-1 combines with J gene TRBJ1-2; D is unclear. Trimming stripped 0 bases from V and 2 bases from J, with 10 bases between. Looked up from germline, CDR1 is MGHRA and CDR2 is YSYEKL. There are 15 residues in the CDR3. The CDR3 region is CASSQDPGFNYGYTF. In DNA form, the CDR3 reads TGCGCCAGCAGCCAAGATCCCGGGTTCAACTATGGCTACACCTTC.

On this clone itself: This sample also contains other DNA sequences that code for the same CDR3. This rearrangement joins TRBV9 to TRBJ2-7; D possibly corresponds to TRBD1 (5 bases). The CDR3 has 12 amino acids. With 3 bases removed from V and 3 bases from J, the gap between germline ends came to 7 bases. CDR1 is SGDLS, CDR2 YYNGEE, per germline. CDR3 DNA sequence: TGTGCCAGCAGCGGAGACAGCTACGAGCAGTACTTC. It codes for CASSGDSYEQYF.

This clone was detected a few times. J is TRBJ1-1 and V is TRBV6-5; TRBD1 aligns across 8 bases. Trimming at V came to 7 bases and at J to 1 base, leaving 5 bases not matched to a gene. Germline V lookup: CDR1 MNHEY, CDR2 SVGAGI. The CDR3 runs 14 residues. CDR3 loop: CASTRTGSNTEAFF. CDR3 DNA: TGTGCCAGCACGAGGACAGGGTCGAACACTGAAGCTTTCTTT.

This sequence joins TRBV28 and TRBJ1-5; D gene unclear. Germline assignment: CDR1 MDHEN and CDR2 SYDVKM. V lost 5 bases, J lost 0 bases, and 11 bases lay in between. This CDR3 comprises 15 residues. The CDR3 DNA follows: TGTGCCAGCAGTGGTGTAGCTTATAGCAATCAGCCCCAGCATTTT. Its protein product is CASSGVAYSNQPQHF.

The V and J genes are TRBV27 and TRBJ2-7; no reliable D call. This CDR3 is built from 13 residues. Germline loops: CDR1 MNHEY, CDR2 SMNVEV (reference sequence). V was pared by 2 bases and J by 3 bases, with 8 bases between. CDR3 in amino acids: CASSLIGSYEQYF. The DNA for the CDR3 is TGTGCCAGCAGTTTAATCGGCAGCTACGAGCAGTACTTC.

The chain carries TRBV28 and TRBJ2-1, with no clear D. V lost 7 bases and J lost 10, with 11 bases in between. CDR1 and CDR2 (germline): MDHEN, SYDVKM. This CDR3 is built from 11 residues. CDR3 in DNA: TGTGCCAGCAAAGCCGCTAACGAGCAGTTCTTC. Translation gives CASKAANEQFF.

This rearrangement joins TRBV4-3 to TRBJ1-5; D is unresolved. Trimming removed 0 bases from V and 5 bases from J, with 5 bases in between. The germline V gene encodes CDR1 LGHNA and CDR2 YSLEER. The CDR3 has 13 amino acids. The CDR3 DNA is TGCGCCAGCAGCCAAGATTGGGATCAGCCCCAGCATTTT. Translated: CASSQDWDQPQHF.

This chain links TRBV15 with TRBJ2-1; 8 bases are shared with TRBD1. Germline loops: CDR1 LNHNV, CDR2 YYDKDF (reference sequence). V lost 1 base to trimming and J lost 6 bases; unmatched junction nucleotides: 5. The CDR3 has 15 amino acids. Here the CDR3 DNA reads TGTGCCACCAGCAGAGCCAGGGGGCTCGGCAATGAGCAGTTCTTC. Residues: CATSRARGLGNEQFF.

This clone was recorded once. The genes are TRBV7-2 and TRBJ2-7, with 11 bases matching TRBD2. Germline V CDR1 and CDR2: SGHTA, FQGNSA. This CDR3 has 18 amino acids. The junction had 11 bases not matched to a gene; V was cut back by 3 bases and J by 1 base. The CDR3 region is CASSFLAGGKASSYEQYF. The CDR3 DNA reads TGTGCCAGCAGCTTCCTAGCGGGAGGCAAAGCGTCTTCCTACGAGCAGTACTTC.

The chain combines TRBV6-5 with TRBJ1-5; D gene unclear. V was cut by 4 bases and J by 4 bases, with 11 bases left in between. The CDR3 consists of 14 residues. The germline gives CDR1 MNHEY, CDR2 SVGAGI. This CDR3 is CASSSAASNQPQHF. CDR3 DNA sequence: TGTGCCAGCAGTTCGGCGGCATCGAATCAGCCCCAGCATTTT.

The chain combines TRBV7-9 with TRBJ2-1; 13 bases line up with TRBD2. The CDR3 length is 16 residues. V lost 5 bases and J lost 9; bases outside the gene matches: 10. Germline CDR1 is SEHNR and CDR2 is FQNEAQ (reference sequence). CDR3 nucleotide sequence: TGTGCCAGCAGCGCCCGGACTAGCGGGAGTATCGGTGAGCAGTTCTTC. Its translation: CASSARTSGSIGEQFF. Based on the CDR3 plus reference TRBV7-9 and TRBJ2-1, the full variable domain is DTGVSQNPRHKITKRGQNVTFRCDPISEHNRLYWYRQTLGQGPEFLTYFQNEAQLEKSRLLSDRFSAERPKGSFSTLEIQRTEQGDSAMYLCASSARTSGSIGEQFFGPGTRLTVL.

The chain couples TRBV30 to TRBJ2-7; 9 bases fit TRBD1. The CDR3 covers 16 residues. The V gene end was trimmed by 6 bases and the J gene end by 2 bases; junction bases not matched to a gene: 14. The germline V gene has CDR1 GTSNPN and CDR2 SVGIG (reference sequence). CDR3 nucleotides: TGTGCCTGCTATAGCCGGGGGACAGGGCGTCCCTACGAGCAGTACTTC. Its translation: CACYSRGTGRPYEQYF.

The V gene is TRBV6-6, the J gene TRBJ2-2; 7 bases are a match to TRBD1. This CDR3 is built from 15 residues. The trim removed 6 bases at V and 3 bases at J, leaving 7 bases unmatched. Per the germline V gene, CDR1 is MNHNY and CDR2 is SVGAGI (reference sequence). The CDR3 sequence: CASRPPGGYTGELFF. The CDR3 nucleotides read TGTGCCAGCAGACCCCCAGGGGGTTACACCGGGGAGCTGTTTTTT.

The chain is built from TRBV29-1 and TRBJ2-1, with 9 bases that match TRBD2. V was pared by 7 bases and J by 2 bases, with 6 bases of the junction left unmatched. Germline CDR1 SQVTM, CDR2 ANQGSEA. This CDR3 spans 14 amino acids. CDR3 protein: CSGAGGITYNEQFF. CDR3 DNA sequence: TGCAGCGGAGCGGGGGGAATCACCTACAATGAGCAGTTCTTC.

In this sample, this clone turned up once. This sequence joins TRBV29-1 and TRBJ1-5; perhaps TRBD1 as D (5 bases). Trimming stripped 7 bases from V and 6 bases from J, with 16 bases between. CDR1 and CDR2 from the germline V gene are SQVTM and ANQGSEA. This CDR3 contains 13 residues. DNA for the CDR3: TGCAGCGCTGGGGGGGGAGTGGGTCAGCCCCAGCATTTT. As protein: CSAGGGVGQPQHF.

About this clone itself: The germline gene is not matched at one end of the junction; a read error may be the cause. The rearrangement joins TRBV6-1 to TRBJ2-7; D is ambiguous. The germline CDR1 and CDR2 sequences are MNHNS and SASEGT. The CDR3 loop spans 13 amino acids. For the CDR3, the DNA is TGTGCCAGCAGTGAAAGAGCTACCTACGGGCAGTACTTC. Protein product: CASSERATYGQYF.

This clone has more than one count but fewer than ten. J is TRBJ2-2 and V is TRBV4-1, with D perhaps TRBD1 or TRBD2 (5 bases each). The CDR3 has 17 residues. Germline assignment: CDR1 MGHRA and CDR2 YSYEKL. The V and J ends lost 8 bases and 1 base respectively, with 20 bases between them. CDR3 sequence: CASFPMGRTENTGELFF. For the CDR3, the DNA is TGCGCCAGCTTCCCGATGGGACGGACGGAGAACACCGGGGAGCTGTTTTTT.

This chain uses TRBV28 with TRBJ2-5; D remains unclear. The germline V gene has CDR1 MDHEN and CDR2 SYDVKM. The CDR3 contains 12 residues. The V end lost 3 bases, the J end lost 4 bases, and 6 bases lay between the germline ends. This chain's CDR3 is CASSFAAETQYF. The CDR3 DNA sequence: TGTGCCAGCAGTTTTGCGGCAGAGACCCAGTACTTC.

On this clone: Additional DNA sequences in this sample encode the identical CDR3. The J gene is TRBJ2-7, the V gene TRBV5-1, with 10 bases fitting TRBD1. Germline V CDR1 and CDR2: SGHRS, YFSETQ. V shed 0 bases, J shed 4 bases, and the junction held 1 base outside the gene matches. The CDR3 length is 14 residues. CDR3 loop: CASSLGQGAYEQYF. The CDR3 region has the DNA TGCGCCAGCAGCTTGGGACAGGGGGCGTACGAGCAGTACTTC.

Ten or more counts support this clone. V is TRBV30 and J is TRBJ2-3; D call uncertain. The CDR3 runs 14 residues. Germline V gene lookup returns CDR1 GTSNPN and CDR2 SVGIG (reference sequence). Trimming left V 1 base short and J 4 bases short, with 12 bases between. CDR3 sequence (DNA): TGTGCCTGGAGTGGGCTAACCTCACCAGATACGCAGTATTTT. Amino acids: CAWSGLTSPDTQYF.

The rearrangement uses TRBV7-2 and TRBJ2-7, with D hard to call. Per the germline V gene, CDR1 is SGHTA and CDR2 is FQGNSA. V dropped 0 bases and J dropped 3 bases, with 12 bases sitting between them. This CDR3 region has 15 residues. The CDR3: CASSLALDTLYEQYF. CDR3 bases: TGTGCCAGCAGCTTAGCGCTCGATACCCTCTACGAGCAGTACTTC.

This chain links TRBV30 with TRBJ2-3, with D possibly being TRBD1 (6 bases). Trimming cost V 4 bases and J 7 bases, with 9 bases left between them. The CDR3 contains 11 residues. The V gene's germline CDR1 is GTSNPN and CDR2 SVGIG (reference sequence). The CDR3 here is CAWTGAYTQYF. The DNA for the CDR3 is TGTGCCTGGACAGGGGCATATACGCAGTATTTT.

The chain uses TRBV4-2 and TRBJ1-1; weak D call: TRBD1 (6 bases). The germline V gene encodes CDR1 LGHNA and CDR2 YNFKEQ. The CDR3 covers 16 residues. V lost 0 bases to trimming and J lost 1 base, with 12 bases between them. CDR3 protein: CASSQEYNRANTEAFF. DNA for the CDR3: TGTGCCAGCAGCCAAGAGTACAACAGGGCGAACACTGAAGCTTTCTTT.

V usage is TRBV29-1 and J usage is TRBJ2-6; 10 positions agree with TRBD2. CDR1 is SQVTM and CDR2 is ANQGSEA in the germline V gene. This CDR3 is 17 amino acids long. Trimming took 0 bases from V and 0 from J; bases not matched to a gene: 2. CDR3 loop: CSVEDLAGVSGANVLTF. CDR3 bases: TGCAGCGTTGAAGACCTAGCGGGAGTCTCTGGGGCCAACGTCCTGACTTTC. Full variable domain (remainder filled in from reference TRBV29-1 and TRBJ2-6): SAVISQKPSRDICQRGTSLTIQCQVDSQVTMMFWYRQQPGQSLTLIATANQGSEATYESGFVIDKFPISRPNLTFSTLTVSNMSPEDSSIYLCSVEDLAGVSGANVLTFGAGSRLTVL.